The subject of this entry is one T cell receptor (beta chain). Its antigen is still unknown. This specimen comes from a study of cytomegalovirus exposure and HLA in healthy donors. Regarding the study as a whole: Available immune exposure information covered CMV serostatus only. It was likely that a cluster of highly shared sequence variants was a sequencing artifact. Associated with cytomegalovirus, according to the listing, were 150 to 200 TCR beta chains. An ancestry cluster, one associated with Asian ancestry, reportedly showed fewer N-insertions than the 666-donor mean in a later analysis.

The V gene's germline CDR1 is MGHRA and CDR2 YSYEKL. The V gene lost 1 base and the J gene lost 6 bases, with 10 bases spanning the gap. The CDR3 is 15 amino acids. PCR was performed using 60 Vbeta and 13 Jbeta primers. Method: immunoSEQ multiplex PCR; TCRdb's copy keeps in-frame clones and lacks some. The sample holds just over 200,000 clones, about 70% seen once. The sequence was collected from a middle-aged man in good health and CMV-seropositive. The sequenced sample consisted of PBMCs. V is TRBV4-1 and J is TRBJ1-6, with D unclear. The DNA for the CDR3 is TGCGCCAGCAGCCAAGCCCCCAGGTTTAATTCACCCCTCCACTTT. Protein product: CASSQAPRFNSPLHF.